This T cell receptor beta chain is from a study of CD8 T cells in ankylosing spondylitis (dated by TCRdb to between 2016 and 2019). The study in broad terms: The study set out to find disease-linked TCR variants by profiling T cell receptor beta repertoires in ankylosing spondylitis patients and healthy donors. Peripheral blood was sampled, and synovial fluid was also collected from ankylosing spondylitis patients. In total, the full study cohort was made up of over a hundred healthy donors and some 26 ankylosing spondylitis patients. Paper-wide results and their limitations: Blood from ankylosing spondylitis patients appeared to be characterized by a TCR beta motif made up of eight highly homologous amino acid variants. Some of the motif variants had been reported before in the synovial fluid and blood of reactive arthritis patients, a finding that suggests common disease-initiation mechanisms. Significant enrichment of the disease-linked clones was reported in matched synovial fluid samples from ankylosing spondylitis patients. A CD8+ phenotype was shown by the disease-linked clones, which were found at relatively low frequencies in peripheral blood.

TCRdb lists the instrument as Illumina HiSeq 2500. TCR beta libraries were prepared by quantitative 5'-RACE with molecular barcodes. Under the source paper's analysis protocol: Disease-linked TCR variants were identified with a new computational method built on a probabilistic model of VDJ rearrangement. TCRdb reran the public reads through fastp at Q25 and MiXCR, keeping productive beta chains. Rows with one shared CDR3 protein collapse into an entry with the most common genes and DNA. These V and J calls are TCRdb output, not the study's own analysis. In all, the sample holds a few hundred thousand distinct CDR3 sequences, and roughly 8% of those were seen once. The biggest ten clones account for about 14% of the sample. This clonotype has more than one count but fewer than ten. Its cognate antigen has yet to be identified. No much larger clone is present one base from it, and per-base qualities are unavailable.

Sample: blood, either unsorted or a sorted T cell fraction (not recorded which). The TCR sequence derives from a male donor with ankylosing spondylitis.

The base sequence is TGTGCCAGCTCACCGGACGGAGCTCTATGGGCCAACGTCCTGACTTTC. The resulting protein is CASSPDGALWANVLTF. The chain couples TRBV18 to TRBJ2-6, with the D gene not clear enough to name. CDR1 and CDR2 (KGHSH, LQKENI) derive from the germline V gene. The V and J ends are trimmed by 3 bases and 5 bases, leaving 14 bases between them. Its CDR3 holds 16 amino acids, cysteine through phenylalanine. Just the 48-base CDR3 DNA is kept, in frame starting at base 1.